Presented here are 32 T cell receptor beta chains from one specimen sequenced in a study of HIV-infected patients and healthy controls. About 450 ng RNA was reverse transcribed with alpha and beta constant-region primers. Each of the alpha and beta chains got its own library through chain-specific third strand synthesis with indices. MiXCR, run by TCRdb on the 5' RACE reads, gives a single entry per CDR3 protein. The sample has thousands of distinct CDR3 sequences, over 7% seen once. Follow-up blood was drawn about 14 weeks, roughly three months, after antiretroviral therapy began. All unsorted peripheral T cells were captured because whole blood was used without fractionation. The sample consisted of blood, taken during antiretroviral therapy. The receptor set was obtained from an adult with HIV infection.

This clonotype was observed at least ten times. The V gene is TRBV7-3, the J gene TRBJ2-3; D is unresolved. Per the germline V gene, CDR1 is SGHTA and CDR2 is FQGTGA. Trimming cost V 5 bases and J 0 bases, with 6 bases left between them. The CDR3 has 13 residues. The CDR3 protein is CASSLISTDTQYF. CDR3 DNA: TGTGCCAGCAGCCTAATTAGCACAGATACGCAGTATTTT.

This clonotype was counted at least ten times. The CDR3, as DNA: TGCAGTGCTAGTCGGCCAGGGTGGACCTACAATGAGCAGTTCTTC. This sequence encodes CSASRPGWTYNEQFF. The V and J genes are TRBV20-1 and TRBJ2-1; D possibly corresponds to TRBD1 (5 bases). Germline CDR1 is DFQATT and CDR2 is SNEGSKA (reference sequence). V was trimmed by 3 bases and J by 2 bases, leaving 14 bases between them. The CDR3 length is 15 residues.

This clonotype has at least ten counts. The CDR3 coding sequence is TGTGCCAGCAGCTTACAAGAGATGGCCCAGTACTTC. It is translated as CASSLQEMAQYF. The chain uses TRBV7-2 and TRBJ2-5; no clear D gene. The germline CDR1 and CDR2 sequences are SGHTA and FQGNSA. The V and J ends lost 2 bases and 9 bases respectively, with 10 bases between them. This CDR3 spans 12 amino acids.

This clonotype was seen many times. V gene TRBV4-1 combines with J gene TRBJ1-3; D not certain. The V gene lost 5 bases and the J gene lost 4 bases, with 6 bases spanning the gap. The CDR3 loop spans 12 amino acids. Germline CDR1 MGHRA, CDR2 YSYEKL. This CDR3 is CASSGSGNTIYF. Written as DNA, the CDR3 is TGCGCCAGCAGCGGGTCAGGAAACACCATATATTTT.

At least ten counts were recorded for this clonotype. V gene TRBV2 combines with J gene TRBJ1-1; unclear D gene. Looked up from germline, CDR1 is SNHLY and CDR2 is FYNNEI. The CDR3 spans 12 residues. Trimming took 4 bases from V and 8 from J, leaving 11 bases between them. As DNA, the CDR3 is TGTGCCAGCAGTGGAATGGCCTCAGAAGCTTTCTTT. Translating it yields CASSGMASEAFF. Full variable domain (outside the CDR3, taken from reference TRBV2 and TRBJ1-1): EPEVTQTPSHQVTQMGQEVILRCVPISNHLYFYWYRQILGQKVEFLVSFYNNEISEKSEIFDDQFSVERPDGSNFTLKIRSTKLEDSAMYFCASSGMASEAFFGQGTRLTVV.

The table lists this clonotype with a few counts. This sequence joins TRBV6-5 and TRBJ2-1; 7 nucleotides line up with TRBD1. J was trimmed by 2 bases and V by 1 base; bases with no gene match: 5. Germline V gene lookup returns CDR1 MNHEY and CDR2 SVGAGI. The CDR3 totals 16 residues. The CDR3 bases are TGTGCCAGCAGTTACTTACAGGGGAGAGCCTACAATGAGCAGTTCTTC. It yields the protein CASSYLQGRAYNEQFF.

The chain links TRBV19 to TRBJ1-5; D perhaps matches TRBD1 (6 bases). This CDR3 contains 13 residues. The V gene's germline CDR1 is LNHDA and CDR2 SQIVND (reference sequence). V lost 5 bases, J lost 5 bases, and 10 bases lay in between. This CDR3 reads CASSSQGYQPQHF. In nucleotides, the CDR3 is TGTGCCAGTAGTTCCCAGGGGTATCAGCCCCAGCATTTT.

This clonotype showed up just a few times. This sequence joins TRBV5-5 and TRBJ1-6; maybe TRBD1 (6 bases). Trimming removed 2 bases from V and 3 bases from J, with 9 bases in between. The CDR3 is 15 residues long. Germline assignment: CDR1 SGHKS and CDR2 YYEKEE (reference sequence). DNA for the CDR3: TGTGCCAGCAGCTTAGGACAGTACTATAATTCACCCCTCCACTTT. Amino acid sequence: CASSLGQYYNSPLHF.

The genes are TRBV6-2 or TRBV6-3 and TRBJ1-2, with 7 bases fitting TRBD1. CDR1 and CDR2 from the germline V gene are MNHEY and SVGEGT. The CDR3 sequence is 14 residues long. V was clipped by 6 bases and J by 4 bases; unmatched bases: 8. CDR3 sequence reads: CASRDDRETYGYTF. Written as DNA, the CDR3 is TGTGCCAGCAGGGACGACAGGGAGACCTATGGCTACACCTTC.

This clonotype was seen repeatedly, ten times or more. The chain employs TRBV28 and TRBJ1-1, with TRBD1 matching 7 bases. CDR1 MDHEN and CDR2 SYDVKM come from the germline V gene. CDR3 size: 13 residues. Trimming removed 6 bases from V and 4 bases from J; junction bases left unmatched: 5. CDR3 DNA: TGTGCCAGCAGCCTCTCAGGGGGCACTGAAGCTTTCTTT. Translation gives CASSLSGGTEAFF. The full variable domain, rest sourced from reference TRBV28 and TRBJ1-1, is DVKVTQSSRYLVKRTGEKVFLECVQDMDHENMFWYRQDPGLGLRLIYFSYDVKMKEKGDIPEGYSVSREKKERFSLILESASTNQTSMYLCASSLSGGTEAFFGQGTRLTVV.

By its share, this clonotype is medium-sized. The chain carries TRBV10-3 and TRBJ2-2; D might be TRBD2 (5 bases). The CDR3 contains 15 residues. Trimming took 1 base from V and 2 from J, leaving 8 bases between them. Germline V gene data show CDR1 as ENHRY and CDR2 as SYGVKD. In DNA form, the CDR3 reads TGTGCCATCAGTGAGTGGGGAGATAACACCGGGGAGCTGTTTTTT. Its translation is CAISEWGDNTGELFF.

In its sample, this clonotype is medium-sized. V is TRBV27 and J is TRBJ1-5, with D possibly TRBD1 on 6 matching bases. Germline CDR1 reads MNHEY; CDR2 reads SMNVEV (reference sequence). The V end was cut by 1 base, the J end by 9 bases, with 19 bases between. There are 16 residues in the CDR3. The CDR3 sequence: CASSLWGGQGPRPQHF. CDR3 in DNA: TGTGCCAGCAGTTTATGGGGGGGGCAGGGTCCCCGGCCCCAGCATTTT.

In its sample, this clonotype ranks as medium-sized. V gene TRBV5-1 combines with J gene TRBJ1-4; the match to TRBD1 covers 9 bases. The germline gives CDR1 SGHRS, CDR2 YFSETQ. Trimming took 3 bases from V and 6 from J; bases not matched to a gene: 12. This CDR3 has 17 residues. The CDR3 DNA reads as TGCGCCAGCAGCTCAGAATCGACAGGGGGACTTGATGAAAAACTGTTTTTT. Amino acid sequence: CASSSESTGGLDEKLFF.

The chain joins TRBV28 to TRBJ2-2; unclear D gene. The V gene lost 6 bases and the J gene lost 1 base, with 6 bases spanning the gap. The CDR3 runs to 13 residues. Germline CDR1 MDHEN, CDR2 SYDVKM. CDR3 region: CASSPMNTGELFF. As DNA, the CDR3 is TGTGCCAGCAGCCCAATGAACACCGGGGAGCTGTTTTTT.

CDR3 sequence reads: CSARDSLAGLLANVLTF. For the CDR3, the DNA is TGCAGTGCTAGAGATAGCCTAGCGGGGTTGCTGGCCAACGTCCTGACTTTC. The J gene is TRBJ2-6, the V gene TRBV20-1; 9 bases map to TRBD2. The germline V gene encodes CDR1 DFQATT and CDR2 SNEGSKA (reference sequence). V trimming: 0 bases; J trimming: 6 bases; junction bases outside the gene matches: 9. The length of the CDR3 is 17 residues.

Ten or more counts support this clonotype. The chain is built from TRBV3-1 and TRBJ2-1; no definite D call. This CDR3 spans 12 amino acids. V lost 2 bases to trimming and J lost 13 bases, with 12 bases between them. From germline, CDR1 is LGHDT and CDR2 YNNKEL (reference sequence). The CDR3 loop reads CASSQTSTRQFF. The CDR3 DNA reads as TGTGCCAGCAGCCAAACATCCACACGTCAGTTCTTC.

By sample fraction, this clonotype is medium-sized (0.01 to 0.1%). The CDR3 bases are TGTGCCACCAGTGATTTGTCTAACGGATATTTCAATGAGCAGTTCTTC. This translates into CATSDLSNGYFNEQFF. This rearrangement joins TRBV24-1 to TRBJ2-1; no definite D call. CDR1 is KGHDR, CDR2 SFDVKD, per germline. V lost 0 bases, J lost 6 bases, and 14 bases lay in between. This CDR3 is built from 16 residues.

This clonotype was observed a few times. The chain combines TRBV7-2 with TRBJ2-3; D is ambiguous. Germline CDR1 is SGHTA and CDR2 is FQGNSA. The CDR3 sequence is 12 residues long. Trimming took off 0 bases at V and 5 bases at J, with 3 bases between the two ends. The CDR3 here is CASSLAVDTQYF. The CDR3 nucleotides read TGTGCCAGCAGCTTAGCGGTAGATACGCAGTATTTT.

Ten or more counts support this clonotype. This chain connects TRBV28 to TRBJ2-7; D is unresolved. CDR1 and CDR2 (germline): MDHEN, SYDVKM. The CDR3 runs 16 residues. V lost 5 bases and J lost 2, with 19 bases in between. CDR3 sequence (DNA): TGTGCCAGCAGTCCCCTAAGTCATACTCGTCCCTACGAGCAGTACTTC. This gives the protein CASSPLSHTRPYEQYF.

The chain uses TRBV6-6 and TRBJ1-2; 9 bases fit TRBD1. This CDR3 spans 16 amino acids. Germline V CDR1 and CDR2: MNHNY, SVGAGI (reference sequence). The V gene end was trimmed by 4 bases and the J gene end by 8 bases; junction bases not matched to a gene: 14. The CDR3, as DNA: TGTGCCAGCAGTTTCCCGTCACCGGGACAGGGAAGCGGCTACACCTTC. Protein sequence: CASSFPSPGQGSGYTF.

The V and J genes are TRBV5-4 and TRBJ2-3, with 11 bases matching TRBD1. Per germline, CDR1 SGHNT and CDR2 YYREEE (reference sequence). The trim removed 0 bases at V and 5 bases at J, leaving 8 bases unmatched. The CDR3 has 17 amino acids. The CDR3 reads CASSLEGWTGGQDTQYF. The DNA for the CDR3 is TGTGCCAGCAGCTTGGAGGGTTGGACAGGGGGCCAAGATACGCAGTATTTT.

This clonotype was counted ten times or more. This chain connects TRBV20-1 to TRBJ2-2; 7 nucleotides agree with TRBD2. The junction had 11 bases not matched to a gene; V was cut back by 6 bases and J by 7 bases. This CDR3 contains 14 residues. CDR1 and CDR2 from the germline V gene are DFQATT and SNEGSKA (reference sequence). In DNA form, the CDR3 reads TGCAGTGCAACGGGGGGTCGGGACGTCGGGGAGCTGTTTTTT. Translation gives CSATGGRDVGELFF.

This clonotype was counted many times. The V and J genes are TRBV14 and TRBJ1-1, with no clear D. Germline-derived CDR1 and CDR2 are SGHDN and FVKESK. V lost 1 base and J 10 bases, leaving 7 bases between the germline ends. This CDR3 contains 11 residues. CDR3 protein: CASSQGGRAFF. The CDR3 DNA reads as TGTGCCAGCAGCCAAGGAGGGAGAGCTTTCTTT.

Ten or more counts support this clonotype. The chain recombines TRBV24-1 with TRBJ2-3, with 14 bases aligning to TRBD2. V dropped 2 bases and J dropped 6; count of bases not matched to a gene: 12. The CDR3 sequence is 19 residues long. Germline V gives CDR1 KGHDR, CDR2 SFDVKD. The DNA for the CDR3 is TGTGCCACCAGTGATTCCTTGAGAAGACTAGCGGGAGGGCCCGATACGCAGTATTTT. Encoded protein: CATSDSLRRLAGGPDTQYF.

This clonotype was observed many times. The chain couples TRBV13 to TRBJ1-5; D remains unclear. The germline V gene encodes CDR1 PRHDT and CDR2 FYEKMQ (reference sequence). Trimming pared 4 bases from V and 0 bases from J, leaving 10 bases between. The CDR3 runs 15 residues. CDR3 nucleotide sequence: TGTGCCAGCAGCTCCCGTAGTCATAGCAATCAGCCCCAGCATTTT. This gives the protein CASSSRSHSNQPQHF.

There are a few counts of this clonotype. The chain uses TRBV29-1 and TRBJ2-1, with D maybe TRBD2 (5 bases). Trimming pared 6 bases from V and 0 bases from J, leaving 15 bases between. This CDR3 is 15 amino acids long. The germline V gene has CDR1 SQVTM and CDR2 ANQGSEA. The CDR3, as DNA: TGCAGCGTCACAAGAGCGGCGAGCTCCTACAATGAGCAGTTCTTC. As protein: CSVTRAASSYNEQFF.

This clonotype is labeled as medium-sized. This chain joins TRBV6-5 and TRBJ2-7; D may be TRBD2 (7 bases). V was trimmed by 2 bases and J by 6 bases, leaving 17 bases between them. The length of the CDR3 is 15 residues. Germline values: CDR1 MNHEY, CDR2 SVGAGI. CDR3 residues: CASSYPTAGAGEQYF. In DNA, the CDR3 is TGTGCCAGCAGTTACCCCACGGCGGGGGCTGGCGAGCAGTACTTC.

The V gene is TRBV10-3, the J gene TRBJ1-2; the D is unclear. The germline V and J ends were trimmed by 0 bases and 6 bases, with 8 bases remaining between them. Germline V gene data show CDR1 as ENHRY and CDR2 as SYGVKD. The CDR3 loop spans 13 amino acids. The CDR3: CAISESSKHGYTF. In DNA, the CDR3 is TGTGCCATCAGTGAGTCTTCCAAGCATGGCTACACCTTC.

This clonotype was counted at least ten times. The gene calls are TRBV12-3 or TRBV12-4 and TRBJ1-1, with D perhaps TRBD1 (5 bases). This CDR3 is 14 amino acids long. Trimming removed 3 bases from V and 1 base from J, with 9 bases in between. In DNA form, the CDR3 reads TGTGCCAGCAGTTTGTCAGGGACGAACACTGAAGCTTTCTTT. Its protein is CASSLSGTNTEAFF.

This clonotype is labeled medium-sized. The chain carries TRBV3-1 and TRBJ2-2, with 10 nucleotides matching TRBD1. CDR1 and CDR2 (germline): LGHDT, YNNKEL (reference sequence). The CDR3 is 15 amino acids. The V and J ends lost 4 bases and 6 bases, in that order; junction bases with no gene match: 5. CDR3 nucleotides: TGTGCCAGCAGCCGGAACGGACAGGGGGCCGGGGAGCTGTTTTTT. It translates to CASSRNGQGAGELFF.

This clonotype was found many times. V usage is TRBV28 and J usage is TRBJ1-1; no clear D. CDR1 MDHEN and CDR2 SYDVKM come from the germline V gene. V dropped 2 bases and J dropped 4 bases, with 11 bases sitting between them. This CDR3 contains 14 residues. CDR3 sequence reads: CASSLGRPITEAFF. The CDR3 region has the DNA TGTGCCAGCAGTTTAGGCAGGCCAATCACTGAAGCTTTCTTT.

In this sample, this clonotype turned up many times. The rearrangement links TRBV18 to TRBJ1-1, with 8 nucleotides matching TRBD1. The CDR3 spans 14 residues. The J segment lost 6 bases and the V segment lost 3 bases, leaving 6 bases of the junction unmatched. The V gene's germline CDR1 is KGHSH and CDR2 LQKENI. CDR3 nucleotides: TGTGCCAGCTCACCCGCGACAGGGGTCCCTGAAGCTTTCTTT. Protein: CASSPATGVPEAFF.